One T cell receptor (beta chain) is described in this entry. Its antigen is currently unknown. The data belong to a study of cytomegalovirus exposure and HLA in healthy donors. Primers for the PCR totalled 60 Vbeta and 13 Jbeta. As originally analysed: Unique TCR beta chains totaled roughly 80 million in a later count, with around 10 million of them shared. TCRdb's table, derived via immunoSEQ multiplex PCR, lists solely in-frame clones and lacks some. The V and J calls and clone size are taken from that table; D and trimming were inferred from the DNA. The sample lists 120,000 to 150,000 clones; approximately 80% were seen once. Germline V gene data show CDR1 as GTSNPN and CDR2 as SVGIG (reference sequence). This CDR3 region has 13 residues. The ends were cut back, 2 bases at V and 4 bases at J, with 12 bases in the middle. Study results and caveats: V- and J-gene trimming in TCR beta was tied to a missense DCLRE1C variant by an analysis performed later. In the analysis, some V segments, TRBV6-2 and TRBV6-3 included, were excluded as indistinguishable. Another analysis was done later, and it associated roughly 15,000 TCR beta sequences with HLA alleles at 0.05 false discovery rate.

The V gene is TRBV30, the J gene TRBJ2-7, with D possibly matching TRBD1 (5 bases). The sample comprised PBMCs. The receptor was isolated from a man aged 35 to 55 in good health and CMV-seropositive. In DNA form, the CDR3 reads TGTGCCTGGAGTCCCCTAAACAGGTACGAGCAGTACTTC. Protein product: CAWSPLNRYEQYF.